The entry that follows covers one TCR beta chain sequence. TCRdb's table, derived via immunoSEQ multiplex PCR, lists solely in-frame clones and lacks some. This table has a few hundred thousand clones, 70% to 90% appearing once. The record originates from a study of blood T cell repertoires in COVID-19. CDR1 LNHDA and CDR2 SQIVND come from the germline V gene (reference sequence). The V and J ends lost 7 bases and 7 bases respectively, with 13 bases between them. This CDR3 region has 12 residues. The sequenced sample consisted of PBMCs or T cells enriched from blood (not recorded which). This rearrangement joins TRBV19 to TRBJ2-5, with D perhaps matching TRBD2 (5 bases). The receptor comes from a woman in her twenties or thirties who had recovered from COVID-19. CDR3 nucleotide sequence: TGTGCCAGTAAGTCGTTGGCGGGGACCCAGTACTTC. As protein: CASKSLAGTQYF.